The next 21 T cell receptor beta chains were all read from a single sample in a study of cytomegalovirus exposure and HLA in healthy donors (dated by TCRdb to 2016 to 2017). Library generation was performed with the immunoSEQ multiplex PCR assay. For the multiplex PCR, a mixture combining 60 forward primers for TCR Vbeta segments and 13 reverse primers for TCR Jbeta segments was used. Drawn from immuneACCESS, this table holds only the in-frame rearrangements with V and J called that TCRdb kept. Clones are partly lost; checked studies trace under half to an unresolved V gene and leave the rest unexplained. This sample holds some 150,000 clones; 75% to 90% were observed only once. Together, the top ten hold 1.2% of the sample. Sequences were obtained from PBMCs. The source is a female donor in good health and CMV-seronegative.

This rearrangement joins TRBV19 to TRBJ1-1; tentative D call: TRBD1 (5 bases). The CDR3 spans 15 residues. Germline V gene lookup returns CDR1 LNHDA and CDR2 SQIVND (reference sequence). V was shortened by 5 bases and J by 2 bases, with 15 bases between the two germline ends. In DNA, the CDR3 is TGTGCCAGTAGTGCCCAGGGTCTGGGTAACACTGAAGCTTTCTTT. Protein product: CASSAQGLGNTEAFF.

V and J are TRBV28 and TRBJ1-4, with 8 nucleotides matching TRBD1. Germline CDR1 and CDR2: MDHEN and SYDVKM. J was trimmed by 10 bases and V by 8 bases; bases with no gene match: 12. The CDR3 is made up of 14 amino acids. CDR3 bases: TGTGCCAGCCTCGATGGGGACAGGTGGGGAAAACTGTTTTTT. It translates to CASLDGDRWGKLFF.

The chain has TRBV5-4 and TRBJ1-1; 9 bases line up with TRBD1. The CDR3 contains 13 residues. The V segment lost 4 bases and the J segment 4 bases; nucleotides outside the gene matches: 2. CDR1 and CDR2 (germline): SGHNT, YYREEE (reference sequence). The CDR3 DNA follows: TGTGCCAGCAGCGTGACAGGGGGCACTGAAGCTTTCTTT. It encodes CASSVTGGTEAFF.

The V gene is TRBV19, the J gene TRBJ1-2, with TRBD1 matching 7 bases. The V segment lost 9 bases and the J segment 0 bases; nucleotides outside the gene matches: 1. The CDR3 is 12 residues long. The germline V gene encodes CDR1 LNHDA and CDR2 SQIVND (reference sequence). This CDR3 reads CASGQANYGYTF. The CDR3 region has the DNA TGTGCCAGCGGACAGGCTAACTATGGCTACACCTTC. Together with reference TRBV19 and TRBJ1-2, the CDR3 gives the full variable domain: DGGITQSPKYLFRKEGQNVTLSCEQNLNHDAMYWYRQDPGQGLRLIYYSQIVNDFQKGDIAEGYSVSREKKESFPLTVTSAQKNPTAFYLCASGQANYGYTFGSGTRLTVV.

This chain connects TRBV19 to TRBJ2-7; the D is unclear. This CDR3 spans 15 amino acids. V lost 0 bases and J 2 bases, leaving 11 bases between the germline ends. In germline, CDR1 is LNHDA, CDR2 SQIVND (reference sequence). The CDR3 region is CASSIDRYSPYEQYF. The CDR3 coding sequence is TGTGCCAGTAGTATAGATCGTTACAGCCCCTACGAGCAGTACTTC. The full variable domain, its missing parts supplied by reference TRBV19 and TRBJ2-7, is DGGITQSPKYLFRKEGQNVTLSCEQNLNHDAMYWYRQDPGQGLRLIYYSQIVNDFQKGDIAEGYSVSREKKESFPLTVTSAQKNPTAFYLCASSIDRYSPYEQYFGPGTRLTVT.

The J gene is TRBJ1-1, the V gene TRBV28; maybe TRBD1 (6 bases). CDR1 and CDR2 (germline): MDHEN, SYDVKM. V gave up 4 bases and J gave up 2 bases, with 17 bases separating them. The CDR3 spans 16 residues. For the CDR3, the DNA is TGTGCCAGCAGTTCCGGAACATTGACAGGCAACACTGAAGCTTTCTTT. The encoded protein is CASSSGTLTGNTEAFF.

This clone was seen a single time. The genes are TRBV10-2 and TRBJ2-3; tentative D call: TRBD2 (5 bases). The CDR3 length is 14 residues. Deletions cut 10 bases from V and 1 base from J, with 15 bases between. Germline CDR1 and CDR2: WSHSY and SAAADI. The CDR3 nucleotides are TGCGCCACCAAGGACTCTTATGGCACAGATACGCAGTATTTT. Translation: CATKDSYGTDTQYF.

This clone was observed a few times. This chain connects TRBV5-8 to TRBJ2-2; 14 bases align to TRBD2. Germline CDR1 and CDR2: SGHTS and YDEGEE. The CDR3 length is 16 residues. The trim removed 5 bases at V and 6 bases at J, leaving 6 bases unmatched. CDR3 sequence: CASRTGTSGRAGELFF. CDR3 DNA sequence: TGTGCCAGCAGAACCGGGACTAGCGGGAGAGCCGGGGAGCTGTTTTTT.

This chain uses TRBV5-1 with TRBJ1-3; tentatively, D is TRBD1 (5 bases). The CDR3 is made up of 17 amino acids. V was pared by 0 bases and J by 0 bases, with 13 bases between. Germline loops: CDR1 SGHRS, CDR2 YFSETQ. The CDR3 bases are TGCGCCAGCAGCTTGGCCTTGGGCAGGGACTCTGGAAACACCATATATTTT. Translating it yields CASSLALGRDSGNTIYF.

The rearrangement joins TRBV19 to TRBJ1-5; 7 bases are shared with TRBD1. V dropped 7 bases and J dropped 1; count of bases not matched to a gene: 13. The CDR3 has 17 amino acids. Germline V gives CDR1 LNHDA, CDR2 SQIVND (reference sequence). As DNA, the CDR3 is TGTGCCAGTAATTCACCAGGGGGATGGGGGAGCAATCAGCCCCAGCATTTT. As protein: CASNSPGGWGSNQPQHF. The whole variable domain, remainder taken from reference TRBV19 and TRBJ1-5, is DGGITQSPKYLFRKEGQNVTLSCEQNLNHDAMYWYRQDPGQGLRLIYYSQIVNDFQKGDIAEGYSVSREKKESFPLTVTSAQKNPTAFYLCASNSPGGWGSNQPQHFGDGTRLSIL.

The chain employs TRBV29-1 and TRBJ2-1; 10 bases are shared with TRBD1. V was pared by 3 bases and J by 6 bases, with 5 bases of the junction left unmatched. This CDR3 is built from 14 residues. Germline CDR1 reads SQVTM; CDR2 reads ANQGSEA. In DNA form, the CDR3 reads TGCAGCGTTGATCTGGGACAGGGGTCCAATGAGCAGTTCTTC. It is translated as CSVDLGQGSNEQFF.

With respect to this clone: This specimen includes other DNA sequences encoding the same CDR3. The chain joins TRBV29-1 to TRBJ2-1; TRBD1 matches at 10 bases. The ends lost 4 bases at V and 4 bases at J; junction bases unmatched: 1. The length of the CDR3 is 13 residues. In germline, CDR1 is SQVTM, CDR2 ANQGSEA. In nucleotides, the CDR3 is TGCAGCGTTGGGACAGGGGGTTACAATGAGCAGTTCTTC. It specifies CSVGTGGYNEQFF.

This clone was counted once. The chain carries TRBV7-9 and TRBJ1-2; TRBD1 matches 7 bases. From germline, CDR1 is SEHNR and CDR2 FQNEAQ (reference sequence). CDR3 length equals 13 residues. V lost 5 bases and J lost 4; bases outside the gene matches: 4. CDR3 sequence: CASSQTGIYGYTF. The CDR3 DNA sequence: TGTGCCAGCAGCCAGACAGGGATCTATGGCTACACCTTC.

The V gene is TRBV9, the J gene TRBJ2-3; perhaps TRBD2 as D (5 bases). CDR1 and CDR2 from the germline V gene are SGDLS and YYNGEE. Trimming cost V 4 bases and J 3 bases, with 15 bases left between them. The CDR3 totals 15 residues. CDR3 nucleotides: TGTGCCAGCAGCACCTCCCCACTAGTGACAGATACGCAGTATTTT. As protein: CASSTSPLVTDTQYF.

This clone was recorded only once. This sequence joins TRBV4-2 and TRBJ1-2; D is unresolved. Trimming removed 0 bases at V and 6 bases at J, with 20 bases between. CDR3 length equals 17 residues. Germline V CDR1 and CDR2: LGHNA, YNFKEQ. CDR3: CASSQDDLAPVPNGYTF. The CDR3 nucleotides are TGTGCCAGCAGCCAAGACGATCTCGCCCCGGTTCCCAATGGCTACACCTTC.

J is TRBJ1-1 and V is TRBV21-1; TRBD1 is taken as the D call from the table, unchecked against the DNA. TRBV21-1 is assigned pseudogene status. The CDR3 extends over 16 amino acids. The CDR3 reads CASSKYPTGHVFQAFF. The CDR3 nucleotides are TGTGCCAGCAGCAAATACCCGACAGGGCACGTTTTTCAAGCTTTCTTT.

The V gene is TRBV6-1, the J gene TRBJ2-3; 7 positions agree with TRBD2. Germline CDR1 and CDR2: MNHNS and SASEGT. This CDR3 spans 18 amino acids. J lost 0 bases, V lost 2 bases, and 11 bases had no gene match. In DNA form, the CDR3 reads TGTGCCAGCAGTGAACGGCCGGGCGGGAGAACTAGCACAGATACGCAGTATTTT. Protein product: CASSERPGGRTSTDTQYF.

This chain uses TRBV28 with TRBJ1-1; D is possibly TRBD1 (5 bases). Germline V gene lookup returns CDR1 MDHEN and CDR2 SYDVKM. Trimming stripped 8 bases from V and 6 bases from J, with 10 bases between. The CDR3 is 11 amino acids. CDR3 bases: TGTGCCAGCGGGGGGAGGGCTGAAGCTTTCTTT. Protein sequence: CASGGRAEAFF.

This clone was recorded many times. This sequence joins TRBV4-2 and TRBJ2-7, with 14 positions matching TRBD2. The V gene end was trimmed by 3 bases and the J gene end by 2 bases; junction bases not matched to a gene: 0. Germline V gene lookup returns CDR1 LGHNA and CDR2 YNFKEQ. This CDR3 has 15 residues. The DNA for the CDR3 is TGTGCCAGCAGCCAGGGACTAGCGGGAGCCTACGAGCAGTACTTC. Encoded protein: CASSQGLAGAYEQYF.

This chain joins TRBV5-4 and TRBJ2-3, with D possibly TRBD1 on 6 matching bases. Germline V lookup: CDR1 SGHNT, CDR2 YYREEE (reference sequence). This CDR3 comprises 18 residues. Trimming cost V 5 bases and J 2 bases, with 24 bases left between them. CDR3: CASRASLHLGAVTDTQYF. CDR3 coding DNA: TGTGCCAGCAGGGCCTCATTACACTTGGGGGCTGTCACAGATACGCAGTATTTT.

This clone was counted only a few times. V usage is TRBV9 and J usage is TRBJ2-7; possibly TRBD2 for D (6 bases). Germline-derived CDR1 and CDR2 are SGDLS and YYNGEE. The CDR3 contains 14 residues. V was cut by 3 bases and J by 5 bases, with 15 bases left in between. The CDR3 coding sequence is TGTGCCAGCAGCGGCGGGACCCTAGGCGACGAGCAGTACTTC. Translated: CASSGGTLGDEQYF.